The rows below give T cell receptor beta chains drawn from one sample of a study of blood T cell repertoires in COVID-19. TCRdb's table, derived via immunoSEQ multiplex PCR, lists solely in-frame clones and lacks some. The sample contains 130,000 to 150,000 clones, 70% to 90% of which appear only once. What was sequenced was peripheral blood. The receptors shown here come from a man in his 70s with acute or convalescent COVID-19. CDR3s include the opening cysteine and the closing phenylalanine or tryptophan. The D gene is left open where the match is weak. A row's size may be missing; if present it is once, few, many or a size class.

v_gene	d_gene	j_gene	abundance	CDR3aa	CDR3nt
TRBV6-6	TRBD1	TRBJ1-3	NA	CASSYGQGAAGNTIYF	TGTGCCAGCAGTTACGGCCAGGGGGCCGCTGGAAACACCATATATTTT
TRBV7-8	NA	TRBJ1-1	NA	CASSLDQTANTEAFF	TGTGCCAGCAGCCTCGATCAGACAGCGAACACTGAAGCTTTCTTT
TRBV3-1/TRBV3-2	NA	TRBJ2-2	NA	CASSQRDFYPGELFF	TGTGCCAGCAGCCAGAGGGACTTTTATCCCGGGGAGCTGTTTTTT
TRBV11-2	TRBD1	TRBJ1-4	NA	CASSSTGGDEKLFF	TGTGCCAGCAGCTCGACAGGGGGCGATGAAAAACTGTTTTTT
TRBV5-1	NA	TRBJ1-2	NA	CATQTLPGSYGYTF	TGCGCCACCCAGACTCTTCCTGGGTCCTATGGCTACACCTTC
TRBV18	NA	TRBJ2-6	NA	CASSPGAGANVLTF	TGTGCCAGCTCACCAGGAGCCGGGGCCAACGTCCTGACTTTC
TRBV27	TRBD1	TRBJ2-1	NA	CASSLWGTPGTGRHNEQFF	TGTGCCAGCAGTTTATGGGGGACCCCCGGGACAGGGAGACACAATGAGCAGTTCTTC
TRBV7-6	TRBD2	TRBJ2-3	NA	CASSLGPLAGTSTDTQYF	TGTGCCAGCAGCTTAGGCCCTCTAGCGGGAACTAGCACAGATACGCAGTATTTT
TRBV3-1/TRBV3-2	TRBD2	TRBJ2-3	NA	CASSQETSGNTDTQYF	TGTGCCAGCAGCCAAGAGACTAGCGGGAATACAGATACGCAGTATTTT
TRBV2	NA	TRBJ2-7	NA	CASSELRDLEQYF	TGTGCCAGCAGTGAGCTCAGGGATCTCGAGCAGTACTTC
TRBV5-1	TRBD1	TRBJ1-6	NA	CASSLVRTGENSPLHF	TGCGCCAGCAGCTTGGTTAGGACAGGCGAAAATTCACCCCTCCACTTT
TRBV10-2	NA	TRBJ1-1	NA	CASSLQGPNTEAFF	TGCGCCAGCAGTCTTCAGGGGCCGAACACTGAAGCTTTCTTT
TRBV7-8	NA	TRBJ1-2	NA	CASSLLVGGYTF	TGTGCCAGCAGCCTACTTGTCGGTGGCTACACCTTC
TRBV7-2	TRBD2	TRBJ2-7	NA	CASSSFSGRWYEQYF	TGTGCCAGCAGCTCCTTTAGCGGGAGGTGGTACGAGCAGTACTTC
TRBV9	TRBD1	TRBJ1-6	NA	CASSVEGQGASPLHF	TGTGCCAGCAGCGTAGAGGGACAGGGGGCTTCACCCCTCCACTTT
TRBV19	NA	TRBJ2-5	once	CASSIIGHIKNQETQYF	TGTGCCAGTAGTATAATTGGACACATAAAAAACCAAGAGACCCAGTACTTC
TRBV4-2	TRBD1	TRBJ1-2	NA	CASSQIGQGAKSSYGYTF	TGTGCCAGCAGCCAGATTGGACAGGGGGCGAAAAGTTCCTATGGCTACACCTTC
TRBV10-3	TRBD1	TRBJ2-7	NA	CAISESGQGFHEQYF	TGTGCCATCAGTGAGTCAGGACAGGGGTTCCACGAGCAGTACTTC
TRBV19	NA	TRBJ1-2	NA	CASSKGIEYGYTF	TGTGCCAGTAGTAAGGGGATCGAGTATGGCTACACCTTC
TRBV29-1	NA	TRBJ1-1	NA	CSVGGRRNTEAFF	TGCAGCGTTGGGGGGAGGAGAAACACTGAAGCTTTCTTT
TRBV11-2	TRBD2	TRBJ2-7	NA	CASSLGASGSSYEQYF	TGTGCCAGCAGCTTAGGGGCTAGCGGAAGCTCCTACGAGCAGTACTTC
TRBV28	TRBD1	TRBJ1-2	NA	CAAGGAQYGYTF	TGTGCGGCAGGGGGCGCTCAGTATGGCTACACCTTC
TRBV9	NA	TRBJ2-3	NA	CASSVAGGLGTDTQYF	TGTGCCAGCAGCGTAGCCGGGGGGCTAGGCACAGATACGCAGTATTTT
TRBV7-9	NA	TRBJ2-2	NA	CASRPSSTGELFF	TGTGCCAGCAGACCCTCCAGTACCGGGGAGCTGTTTTTT
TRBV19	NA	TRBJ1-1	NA	CASSIVWAGAEAFF	TGTGCCAGTAGTATAGTATGGGCTGGCGCTGAAGCTTTCTTT
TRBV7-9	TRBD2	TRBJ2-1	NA	CASSLSAGRSYNEQFF	TGTGCCAGCAGCTTATCAGCGGGGCGCTCCTACAATGAGCAGTTCTTC
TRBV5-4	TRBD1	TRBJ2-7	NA	CASSSSGTGSSYEQYF	TGTGCCAGCAGCTCCTCTGGGACAGGGAGTTCCTACGAGCAGTACTTC
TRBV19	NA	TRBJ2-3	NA	CASSIGRGSTDTQYF	TGTGCCAGTAGTATAGGTAGGGGGAGCACAGATACGCAGTATTTT